Each of the 21 T cell receptor beta chains below was sequenced from the same sample in a study of blood T cell repertoires in COVID-19. Produced via immunoSEQ multiplex PCR; TCRdb's table is partial and in-frame only. The top ten clones hold under 5.5% of a sample with about 190,000 clones, around four fifths of them seen once. Sequenced material: peripheral blood. The source of these receptors is a woman aged 30 to 39 with acute or convalescent COVID-19.

Remarks on this clone: The sample contains more than one DNA sequence encoding this CDR3. The genes are TRBV29-1 and TRBJ1-1; D might be TRBD1 (6 bases). Looked up from germline, CDR1 is SQVTM and CDR2 is ANQGSEA. The V gene lost 6 bases and the J gene lost 8 bases, with 13 bases spanning the gap. This CDR3 is built from 11 residues. CDR3 amino acids: CSVGRGREAFF. The CDR3 DNA reads TGCAGCGTGGGGAGGGGGAGGGAAGCTTTCTTT.

This clone has just one count. One end of the junction is discordant with germline, which a read error may explain. V and J are TRBV7-9 and TRBJ2-7; perhaps TRBD2 as D (6 bases). CDR3 length equals 13 residues. Germline values: CDR1 SEHNR, CDR2 FQNEAQ (reference sequence). The CDR3 sequence is CASSITSSNEQYF. The CDR3 coding sequence is TGTGCCAGCAGCATCACTAGCTCCAACGAGCAGTACTTC.

The rearrangement links TRBV3-1 (or the pseudogene TRBV3-2) to TRBJ1-2; D remains ambiguous. V was trimmed by 1 base and J by 4 bases, leaving 16 bases between them. The V gene's germline CDR1 is LGHDT and CDR2 YNNKEL (reference sequence). The CDR3 consists of 16 residues. The CDR3 sequence: CASSQGRSGFGYGYTF. CDR3 sequence (DNA): TGTGCCAGCAGCCAAGGCCGTTCAGGCTTCGGCTATGGCTACACCTTC.

This chain uses TRBV6-6 with TRBJ1-1; D remains unclear. V was trimmed by 2 bases and J by 3 bases, leaving 7 bases between them. This CDR3 has 13 amino acids. Germline V gene sequence: CDR1 MNHNY, CDR2 SVGAGI (reference sequence). CDR3 nucleotide sequence: TGTGCCAGCAGTTACATGGGCGACACTGAAGCTTTCTTT. It codes for CASSYMGDTEAFF.

The rearrangement uses TRBV2 and TRBJ1-1, with D unclear. Germline V gene sequence: CDR1 SNHLY, CDR2 FYNNEI. V lost 3 bases and J lost 0, with 11 bases in between. The CDR3 sequence is 15 residues long. The CDR3 loop is CASSELAGMNTEAFF. For the CDR3, the DNA is TGTGCCAGCAGTGAGTTGGCAGGAATGAACACTGAAGCTTTCTTT.

This chain joins TRBV9 and TRBJ2-3, with D possibly TRBD1 on 6 matching bases. The CDR3 loop spans 16 amino acids. Germline V gene lookup returns CDR1 SGDLS and CDR2 YYNGEE. V lost 0 bases, J lost 0 bases, and 11 bases lay in between. CDR3 region: CASSVEGGSSTDTQYF. CDR3 sequence (DNA): TGTGCCAGCAGCGTAGAAGGGGGATCCAGCACAGATACGCAGTATTTT.

The V and J genes are TRBV5-4 and TRBJ1-2; no firm D call. The CDR3 sequence is 11 residues long. With 3 bases removed from V and 8 bases from J, the gap between germline ends came to 8 bases. Germline-derived CDR1 and CDR2 are SGHNT and YYREEE (reference sequence). CDR3 protein: CASSSGWGYTF. CDR3 nucleotide sequence: TGTGCCAGCAGCTCGGGATGGGGCTACACCTTC.

This sequence joins TRBV11-2 and TRBJ1-4, with a possible D match to TRBD1 (6 bases). Germline V CDR1 and CDR2: SGHAT, FQNNGV. Trimming took off 3 bases at V and 1 base at J, with 6 bases between the two ends. This CDR3 has 14 residues. CDR3 nucleotide sequence: TGTGCCAGCAGCTTGACAGGAACTAATGAAAAACTGTTTTTT. Its protein is CASSLTGTNEKLFF. Together with reference TRBV11-2 and TRBJ1-4, the CDR3 gives the full variable domain: EAGVAQSPRYKIIEKRQSVAFWCNPISGHATLYWYQQILGQGPKLLIQFQNNGVVDDSQLPKDRFSAERLKGVDSTLKIQPAKLEDSAVYLCASSLTGTNEKLFFGSGTQLSVL.

This chain connects TRBV6-2 or TRBV6-3 to TRBJ2-1; TRBD2 aligns across 9 bases. From germline, CDR1 is MNHEY and CDR2 SVGEGT. V lost 4 bases to trimming and J lost 4 bases; unmatched junction nucleotides: 20. The CDR3 covers 20 residues. The CDR3 region is CASSFSVVEQLAGIYNEQFF. The CDR3 nucleotides read TGTGCCAGCAGTTTTTCCGTTGTGGAGCAACTAGCGGGCATTTACAATGAGCAGTTCTTC.

This clone has more than one count but fewer than ten. The rearrangement joins TRBV5-6 to TRBJ2-1; D is ambiguous. CDR1 is SGHDT and CDR2 is YYEEEE in the germline V gene. The CDR3 is 12 amino acids. The V end lost 7 bases, the J end lost 3 bases, and 8 bases lay between the germline ends. CDR3 region: CASGPNYNEQFF. CDR3 in DNA: TGTGCCAGCGGGCCTAACTACAATGAGCAGTTCTTC. The full variable domain, in which reference TRBV5-6 and TRBJ2-1 provide the parts outside the CDR3, is DAGVTQSPTHLIKTRGQQVTLRCSPKSGHDTVSWYQQALGQGPQFIFQYYEEEERQRGNFPDRFSGHQFPNYSSELNVNALLLGDSALYLCASGPNYNEQFFGPGTRLTVL.

The chain is built from TRBV2 and TRBJ2-1, with D possibly TRBD2 on 7 matching bases. This CDR3 region has 15 residues. The ends were cut back, 5 bases at V and 5 bases at J, with 16 bases in the middle. Germline V CDR1 and CDR2: SNHLY, FYNNEI. DNA for the CDR3: TGTGCCAGCAGTCCAGGGGTGGCGGGAGACAATGAGCAGTTCTTC. This encodes CASSPGVAGDNEQFF.

The chain recombines TRBV6-2 or TRBV6-3 with TRBJ2-5, with a tentative D call TRBD2 (7 bases). Germline V gene data show CDR1 as MNHEY and CDR2 as SVGEGT. With 1 base removed from V and 2 bases from J, the gap between germline ends came to 17 bases. The CDR3 totals 17 residues. CDR3 region: CASSYYPLGRGQETQYF. As DNA, the CDR3 is TGTGCCAGCAGTTACTACCCTCTGGGGAGGGGGCAAGAGACCCAGTACTTC.

This chain links TRBV6-5 with TRBJ1-1, with TRBD1 matching 7 bases. This CDR3 contains 14 residues. With 2 bases clipped from V and 6 bases from J, the junction kept 6 bases outside the gene matches. The germline V gene encodes CDR1 MNHEY and CDR2 SVGAGI. The DNA for the CDR3 is TGTGCCAGCAGTTACGAGGCAGGGGGGTCTGAAGCTTTCTTT. Amino acids: CASSYEAGGSEAFF.

This clone was found once. The chain recombines TRBV10-3 with TRBJ2-1; 7 positions agree with TRBD1. The CDR3 extends over 15 amino acids. Losses at the gene ends were 6 bases for V and 5 bases for J; bases not matched to a gene: 10. CDR1 is ENHRY, CDR2 SYGVKD, per germline. The CDR3 loop is CAIRDTGTVDNEQFF. DNA of the CDR3: TGTGCCATCAGGGACACCGGGACAGTAGACAATGAGCAGTTCTTC.

The rearrangement links TRBV7-9 to TRBJ1-4; 9 bases agree with TRBD1. The CDR3 totals 14 residues. Trimming cost V 4 bases and J 7 bases; bases outside gene matches: 4. Germline assignment: CDR1 SEHNR and CDR2 FQNEAQ (reference sequence). The CDR3 bases are TGTGCCAGCAGCTCCGGGACAGGGTTTGAAAAACTGTTTTTT. It encodes CASSSGTGFEKLFF.

The chain carries TRBV30 and TRBJ2-2; a weak D match, TRBD2 (6 bases). V was shortened by 4 bases and J by 3 bases, with 12 bases between the two germline ends. The germline CDR1 and CDR2 sequences are GTSNPN and SVGIG (reference sequence). This CDR3 is built from 14 residues. The CDR3 is CAWKNSGYTGELFF. In DNA, the CDR3 is TGTGCCTGGAAGAATAGCGGATACACCGGGGAGCTGTTTTTT.

This clone came up once. This chain uses TRBV18 with TRBJ1-4, with D perhaps TRBD1 (5 bases). The V gene lost 2 bases and the J gene lost 6 bases, with 16 bases spanning the gap. The CDR3 has 16 amino acids. Germline assignment: CDR1 KGHSH and CDR2 LQKENI. The CDR3: CASSPMPGGNHEKLFF. CDR3 DNA: TGTGCCAGCTCACCAATGCCCGGGGGGAACCATGAAAAACTGTTTTTT.

The chain combines TRBV19 with TRBJ2-5, with D possibly being TRBD2 (6 bases). This CDR3 contains 15 residues. Trimming removed 1 base at V and 1 base at J, with 10 bases between. From germline, CDR1 is LNHDA and CDR2 SQIVND (reference sequence). The CDR3 DNA is TGTGCCAGTAGTATAGGGGGACTGCTCCAAGAGACCCAGTACTTC. Translated, it gives CASSIGGLLQETQYF. The full variable domain, its missing parts supplied by reference TRBV19 and TRBJ2-5, is DGGITQSPKYLFRKEGQNVTLSCEQNLNHDAMYWYRQDPGQGLRLIYYSQIVNDFQKGDIAEGYSVSREKKESFPLTVTSAQKNPTAFYLCASSIGGLLQETQYFGPGTRLLVL.

The chain combines TRBV27 with TRBJ1-6; D might be TRBD1 (5 bases). Germline CDR1 MNHEY, CDR2 SMNVEV (reference sequence). The CDR3 runs 13 residues. With 3 bases removed from V and 9 bases from J, the gap between germline ends came to 9 bases. The CDR3 region is CASSLGRGSPLHF. The CDR3 DNA sequence: TGTGCCAGCAGTTTGGGGAGGGGTTCACCCCTCCACTTT.

The rearrangement links TRBV6-1 to TRBJ2-7, with 8 positions matching TRBD1. This CDR3 contains 13 residues. With 3 bases clipped from V and 2 bases from J, the junction kept 0 bases outside the gene matches. Germline V lookup: CDR1 MNHNS, CDR2 SASEGT. The CDR3, as DNA: TGTGCCAGCAGTGAGGGACAGGCCTACGAGCAGTACTTC. It encodes CASSEGQAYEQYF.

CDR3 bases: TGTGCCAGCAGCCGGAGCTACGAGCAGTACTTC. Translating gives CASSRSYEQYF. V usage is TRBV14 and J usage is TRBJ2-7; no reliable D call. This CDR3 is 11 amino acids long. Trimming left V 4 bases short and J 3 bases short, with 4 bases between. Germline V lookup: CDR1 SGHDN, CDR2 FVKESK.